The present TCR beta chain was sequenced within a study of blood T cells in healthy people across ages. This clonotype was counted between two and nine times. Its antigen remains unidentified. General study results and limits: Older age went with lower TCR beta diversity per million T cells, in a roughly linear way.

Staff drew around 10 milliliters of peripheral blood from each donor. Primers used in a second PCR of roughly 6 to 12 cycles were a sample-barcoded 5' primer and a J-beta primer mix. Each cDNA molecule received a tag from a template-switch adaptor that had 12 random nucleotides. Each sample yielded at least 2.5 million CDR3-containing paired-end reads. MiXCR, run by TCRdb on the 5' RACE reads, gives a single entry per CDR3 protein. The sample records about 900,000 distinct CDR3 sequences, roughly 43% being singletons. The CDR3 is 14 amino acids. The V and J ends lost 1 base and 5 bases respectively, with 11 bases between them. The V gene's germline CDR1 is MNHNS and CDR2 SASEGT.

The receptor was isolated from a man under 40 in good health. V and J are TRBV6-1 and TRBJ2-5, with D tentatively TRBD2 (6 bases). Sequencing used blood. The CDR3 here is CASSEGGGVETQYF. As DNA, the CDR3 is TGTGCCAGCAGTGAAGGCGGAGGGGTTGAGACCCAGTACTTC.